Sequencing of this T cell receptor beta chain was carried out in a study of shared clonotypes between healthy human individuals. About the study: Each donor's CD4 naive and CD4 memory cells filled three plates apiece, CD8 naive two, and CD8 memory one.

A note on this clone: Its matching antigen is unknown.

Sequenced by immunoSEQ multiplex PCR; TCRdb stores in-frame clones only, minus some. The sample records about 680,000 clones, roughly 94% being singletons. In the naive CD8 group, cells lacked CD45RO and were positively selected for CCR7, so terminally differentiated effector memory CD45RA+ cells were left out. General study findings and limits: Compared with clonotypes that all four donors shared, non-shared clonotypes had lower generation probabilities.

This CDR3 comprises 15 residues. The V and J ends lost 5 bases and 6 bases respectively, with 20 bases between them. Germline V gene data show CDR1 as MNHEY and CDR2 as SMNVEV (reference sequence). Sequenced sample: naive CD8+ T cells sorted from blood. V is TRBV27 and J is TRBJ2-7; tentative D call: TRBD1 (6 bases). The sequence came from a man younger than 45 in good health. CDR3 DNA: TGTGCCAGCAGTCCAACCGACAGGCTTTTCCGCGAGCAGTACTTC. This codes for CASSPTDRLFREQYF.